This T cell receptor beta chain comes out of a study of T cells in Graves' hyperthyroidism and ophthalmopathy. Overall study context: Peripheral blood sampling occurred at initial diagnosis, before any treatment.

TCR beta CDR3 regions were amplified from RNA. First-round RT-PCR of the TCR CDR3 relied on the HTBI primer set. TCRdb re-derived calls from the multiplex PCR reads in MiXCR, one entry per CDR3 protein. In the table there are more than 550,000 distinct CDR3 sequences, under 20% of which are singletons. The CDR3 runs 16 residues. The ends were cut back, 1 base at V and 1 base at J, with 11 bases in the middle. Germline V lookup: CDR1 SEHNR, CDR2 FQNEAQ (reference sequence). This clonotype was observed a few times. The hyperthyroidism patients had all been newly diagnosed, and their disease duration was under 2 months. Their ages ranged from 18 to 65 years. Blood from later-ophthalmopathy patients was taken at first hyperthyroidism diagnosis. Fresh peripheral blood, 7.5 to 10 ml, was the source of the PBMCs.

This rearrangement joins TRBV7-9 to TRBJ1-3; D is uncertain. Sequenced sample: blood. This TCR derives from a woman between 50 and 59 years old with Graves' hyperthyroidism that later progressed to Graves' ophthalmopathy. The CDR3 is CASSLVTLISGNTIYF. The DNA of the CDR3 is TGTGCCAGCAGCTTAGTGACCCTGATATCTGGAAACACCATATATTTT.